Shown below are 28 T cell receptor beta chains from a single sample sequenced in a study of graft-versus-host responses after intestinal transplantation. Generated by immunoSEQ multiplex PCR, the TCRdb table keeps only in-frame clones and is missing some. The sample includes about 25,000 clones, approximately 93% of them seen just once. This specimen consisted of PBMCs, obtained 18 days after transplant. The receptors were sampled from a human patient who received an intestinal transplant, so some T cells may come from the graft donor.

The chain employs TRBV11-2 and TRBJ2-5; D is perhaps TRBD1 (6 bases). V was clipped by 6 bases and J by 5 bases, with 19 bases between them. The CDR3 spans 15 residues. Germline V gene data show CDR1 as SGHAT and CDR2 as FQNNGV. The CDR3 nucleotides are TGTGCCAGCAGAGGACAGACGGAAGGTTGGGAGACCCAGTACTTC. This codes for CASRGQTEGWETQYF.

V usage is TRBV5-1 and J usage is TRBJ1-1; D is undetermined. V lost 6 bases and J 0 bases, leaving 21 bases between the germline ends. There are 17 residues in the CDR3. The germline V gene has CDR1 SGHRS and CDR2 YFSETQ. CDR3 amino acids: CASKGLPDAPMNTEAFF. DNA for the CDR3: TGCGCCAGCAAAGGTCTACCGGACGCACCCATGAACACTGAAGCTTTCTTT.

This sequence joins TRBV27 and TRBJ1-4; tentative D call: TRBD1 (6 bases). The CDR3 is made up of 18 amino acids. The germline CDR1 and CDR2 sequences are MNHEY and SMNVEV (reference sequence). Trimming removed 5 bases at V and 4 bases at J, with 23 bases between. CDR3 sequence reads: CASSGSSGAEDYNEKLFF. In DNA form, the CDR3 reads TGTGCCAGCAGTGGGAGTTCAGGGGCGGAGGACTATAATGAAAAACTGTTTTTT.

This clone was recorded only once. J is TRBJ2-1 and V is TRBV6-5; the D call may be TRBD1 or TRBD2 (5 bases each). Germline values: CDR1 MNHEY, CDR2 SVGAGI. This CDR3 region has 14 residues. V was shortened by 0 bases and J by 7 bases, with 10 bases between the two germline ends. CDR3 coding DNA: TGTGCCAGCAGTTACTCTGGGGGTTTTAATGAGCAGTTCTTC. Its protein is CASSYSGGFNEQFF.

The rearrangement links TRBV9 to TRBJ2-2, with TRBD2 matching 8 bases. The CDR3 spans 15 residues. The ends lost 3 bases at V and 5 bases at J; junction bases unmatched: 6. CDR1 is SGDLS, CDR2 YYNGEE, per germline. This chain's CDR3 is CASSGGSGGTGELFF. The CDR3 region has the DNA TGTGCCAGCAGCGGAGGCAGCGGGGGAACCGGGGAGCTGTTTTTT.

In DNA form, the CDR3 reads TGTGCCAGCTCACCACCCGGCAGGGCCCCGTCTGGCTACACCTTC. It is translated as CASSPPGRAPSGYTF. The chain employs TRBV18 and TRBJ1-2; weak D call: TRBD1 (5 bases). This CDR3 region has 15 residues. Germline assignment: CDR1 KGHSH and CDR2 LQKENI. The V end lost 0 bases, the J end lost 7 bases, and 15 bases lay between the germline ends. Full variable domain (rest looked up from reference TRBV18 and TRBJ1-2): NAGVMQNPRHLVRRRGQEARLRCSPMKGHSHVYWYRQLPEEGLKFMVYLQKENIIDESGMPKERFSAEFPKEGPSILRIQQVVRGDSAAYFCASSPPGRAPSGYTFGSGTRLTVV.

V is TRBV12-5 and J is TRBJ2-7; D may be TRBD2 (5 bases). V lost 5 bases and J lost 6, with 20 bases in between. CDR3 length: 15 residues. The germline gives CDR1 LGHNT, CDR2 FRNRAP. In DNA form, the CDR3 reads TGTGCTAGTGGTCTGGCGCCGGACTCCGCGGGCGAGCAGTACTTC. It specifies CASGLAPDSAGEQYF.

The CDR3 DNA is TGTGCCAGCAGTGACAGTAGGTCCGAAAAACTGTTTTTT. Translated: CASSDSRSEKLFF. The genes are TRBV6-1 and TRBJ1-4; D call uncertain. Germline loops: CDR1 MNHNS, CDR2 SASEGT. Deletions cut 3 bases from V and 8 bases from J, with 10 bases between. The CDR3 sequence is 13 residues long.

The chain combines TRBV6-1 with TRBJ2-2; 11 bases agree with TRBD2. This CDR3 region has 15 residues. V was pared by 2 bases and J by 5 bases, with 1 base of the junction left unmatched. CDR1 MNHNS and CDR2 SASEGT come from the germline V gene. The CDR3: CASSEIAGGTGELFF. CDR3 nucleotide sequence: TGTGCCAGCAGTGAAATAGCGGGGGGGACCGGGGAGCTGTTTTTT.

The gene calls are TRBV6-1 and TRBJ2-5, with 11 bases aligning to TRBD2. This CDR3 is built from 12 residues. CDR1 is MNHNS, CDR2 SASEGT, per germline. Losses at the gene ends were 5 bases for V and 11 bases for J; bases not matched to a gene: 4. The CDR3 DNA follows: TGTGCCAGCAGTTTAGCGGGGGGGGCTCAGTACTTC. Encoded protein: CASSLAGGAQYF.

V gene TRBV7-6 combines with J gene TRBJ1-4; unclear D gene. Trimming removed 1 base from V and 12 bases from J, with 12 bases in between. The CDR3 consists of 13 residues. Germline loops: CDR1 SGHVS, CDR2 FNYEAQ. The CDR3 loop reads CASSLVFGGELFF. The CDR3 bases are TGTGCCAGCAGCTTAGTGTTCGGAGGCGAACTGTTTTTT. The whole variable domain, filled in from reference TRBV7-6 and TRBJ1-4, reads GAGVSQSPRYKVTKRGQDVALRCDPISGHVSLYWYRQALGQGPEFLTYFNYEAQQDKSGLPNDRFSAERPEGSISTLTIQRTEQRDSAMYRCASSLVFGGELFFGSGTQLSVL.

The chain combines TRBV10-1 with TRBJ2-1; 8 bases align to TRBD2. Germline CDR1 is WNHNN and CDR2 is SYGVQD (reference sequence). This CDR3 is built from 14 residues. Trimming removed 2 bases from V and 5 bases from J; junction bases left unmatched: 2. In DNA, the CDR3 is TGCGCCAGCAGTGAGGGGACTAGTAACAATGAGCAGTTCTTC. Translation gives CASSEGTSNNEQFF.

The chain couples TRBV19 to TRBJ2-5, with 15 bases identical to TRBD2. After removal of 9 bases from V and 1 base from J, the junction contained 6 bases not matched to a gene. Germline CDR1 and CDR2: LNHDA and SQIVND (reference sequence). The CDR3 loop spans 16 amino acids. Here the CDR3 DNA reads TGTGCCAGGGGACTAGCGGGGGGTAGGCGCCAAGAGACCCAGTACTTC. Protein product: CARGLAGGRRQETQYF. Full variable domain (outside the CDR3, taken from reference TRBV19 and TRBJ2-5): DGGITQSPKYLFRKEGQNVTLSCEQNLNHDAMYWYRQDPGQGLRLIYYSQIVNDFQKGDIAEGYSVSREKKESFPLTVTSAQKNPTAFYLCARGLAGGRRQETQYFGPGTRLLVL.

V and J are TRBV11-2 and TRBJ1-1; D possibly corresponds to TRBD1 (6 bases). The length of the CDR3 is 14 residues. Trimming took off 4 bases at V and 2 bases at J, with 11 bases between the two ends. Germline V gene lookup returns CDR1 SGHAT and CDR2 FQNNGV. For the CDR3, the DNA is TGTGCCAGCAGCTACGGGACATCTAACACTGAAGCTTTCTTT. Translation: CASSYGTSNTEAFF.

This chain joins TRBV7-9 and TRBJ1-6; unclear D gene. V dropped 6 bases and J dropped 6 bases, with 12 bases sitting between them. Germline values: CDR1 SEHNR, CDR2 FQNEAQ (reference sequence). The CDR3 covers 14 residues. The CDR3 DNA follows: TGTGCCAGCAGTTTTAATGAACTTAATTCACCCCTCCACTTT. Amino acids: CASSFNELNSPLHF.

This chain's CDR3 is CASSGTGVGEQYF. CDR3 in DNA: TGTGCCAGCAGTGGAACGGGGGTCGGCGAGCAGTACTTC. V and J are TRBV6-1 and TRBJ2-7; a weak D match, TRBD2 (6 bases). Germline V gene lookup returns CDR1 MNHNS and CDR2 SASEGT. The CDR3 consists of 13 residues. V dropped 4 bases and J dropped 6 bases, with 13 bases sitting between them.

This clone has just a few counts. J is TRBJ2-1 and V is TRBV9; no reliable D call. Trimming removed 0 bases from V and 0 bases from J, with 7 bases in between. The CDR3 runs to 15 residues. The V gene's germline CDR1 is SGDLS and CDR2 YYNGEE. The chain's CDR3 is CASSVAPSSYNEQFF. The CDR3 nucleotides are TGTGCCAGCAGCGTAGCGCCTAGCTCCTACAATGAGCAGTTCTTC.

This sequence joins TRBV4-1 and TRBJ2-1; D gene unclear. V dropped 1 base and J dropped 8 bases, with 6 bases sitting between them. Germline loops: CDR1 MGHRA, CDR2 YSYEKL. The CDR3 covers 12 residues. CDR3 sequence (DNA): TGCGCCAGCAGCCAAGGGTTGTATGAGCAGTTCTTC. Its protein is CASSQGLYEQFF.

The J gene is TRBJ2-4, the V gene TRBV2; D remains unclear. The CDR3 totals 13 residues. CDR1 is SNHLY, CDR2 FYNNEI, per germline. The V end was cut by 3 bases, the J end by 5 bases, with 8 bases between. CDR3 in amino acids: CASSDLLENIQYF. For the CDR3, the DNA is TGTGCCAGCAGTGACTTGCTAGAAAACATTCAGTACTTC. The whole variable domain, remainder taken from reference TRBV2 and TRBJ2-4, is EPEVTQTPSHQVTQMGQEVILRCVPISNHLYFYWYRQILGQKVEFLVSFYNNEISEKSEIFDDQFSVERPDGSNFTLKIRSTKLEDSAMYFCASSDLLENIQYFGAGTRLSVL.

This clone was observed a single time. V and J are TRBV5-4 and TRBJ2-7; maybe TRBD1 (6 bases). Deletions cut 0 bases from V and 3 bases from J, with 10 bases between. The CDR3 runs to 14 residues. Per the germline V gene, CDR1 is SGHNT and CDR2 is YYREEE (reference sequence). The CDR3 is CASSLVQGSYEQYF. CDR3 DNA: TGTGCCAGCAGCTTGGTTCAGGGGAGCTACGAGCAGTACTTC.

The chain joins TRBV19 to TRBJ2-2; no definite D call. The germline V and J ends were trimmed by 3 bases and 3 bases, with 5 bases remaining between them. Germline-derived CDR1 and CDR2 are LNHDA and SQIVND (reference sequence). The CDR3 extends over 13 amino acids. CDR3 in DNA: TGTGCCAGTAGTATCCAGGACACCGGGGAGCTGTTTTTT. Its protein is CASSIQDTGELFF.

The gene calls are TRBV18 and TRBJ2-7; 13 bases agree with TRBD2. CDR1 KGHSH and CDR2 LQKENI come from the germline V gene. The CDR3 covers 16 residues. Trimming at V came to 3 bases and at J to 5 bases, leaving 7 bases not matched to a gene. The CDR3: CASSPRTSGGLNEQYF. The CDR3 nucleotides read TGTGCCAGCTCACCCCGGACTAGCGGGGGTCTAAACGAGCAGTACTTC.

V is TRBV19 and J is TRBJ2-7; 11 bases match TRBD1. V was pared by 3 bases and J by 3 bases, with 1 base of the junction left unmatched. Germline assignment: CDR1 LNHDA and CDR2 SQIVND (reference sequence). The CDR3 covers 14 residues. The DNA of the CDR3 is TGTGCCAGTAGTATTGGGACAGGGGGCTACGAGCAGTACTTC. Translating it yields CASSIGTGGYEQYF.

This chain uses TRBV5-1 with TRBJ2-7; 7 bases line up with TRBD1. This CDR3 is built from 17 residues. The trim removed 0 bases at V and 4 bases at J, leaving 13 bases unmatched. The germline gives CDR1 SGHRS, CDR2 YFSETQ. For the CDR3, the DNA is TGCGCCAGCAGCTTGGGAGTGTTCGAGAGACAGGGTTACGAGCAGTACTTC. Encoded protein: CASSLGVFERQGYEQYF. Full variable domain (rest looked up from reference TRBV5-1 and TRBJ2-7): KAGVTQTPRYLIKTRGQQVTLSCSPISGHRSVSWYQQTPGQGLQFLFEYFSETQRNKGNFPGRFSGRQFSNSRSEMNVSTLELGDSALYLCASSLGVFERQGYEQYFGPGTRLTVT.

V and J are TRBV9 and TRBJ1-1; unclear D gene. The CDR3 has 13 amino acids. Trimming stripped 0 bases from V and 1 base from J, with 4 bases between. Germline V CDR1 and CDR2: SGDLS, YYNGEE. For the CDR3, the DNA is TGTGCCAGCAGCGTAGGGGAGAACACTGAAGCTTTCTTT. Amino acid sequence: CASSVGENTEAFF. Drawing the rest from reference TRBV9 and TRBJ1-1, the complete variable domain is DSGVTQTPKHLITATGQRVTLRCSPRSGDLSVYWYQQSLDQGLQFLIQYYNGEERAKGNILERFSAQQFPDLHSELNLSSLELGDSALYFCASSVGENTEAFFGQGTRLTVV.

This rearrangement joins TRBV15 to TRBJ1-2; TRBD1 agrees at 10 bases. Germline CDR1 is LNHNV and CDR2 is YYDKDF (reference sequence). The length of the CDR3 is 15 residues. The J segment lost 6 bases and the V segment lost 5 bases, leaving 9 bases of the junction unmatched. In DNA, the CDR3 is TGTGCCACCAGCGACTCAGCGACAGGGGGCCATGGCTACACCTTC. The encoded protein is CATSDSATGGHGYTF.

In the case of this clone: The germline gene is not matched at one end of the junction; a read error may be the cause. The chain is built from TRBV5-1 and TRBJ2-7; 7 positions match TRBD1. The CDR3 is made up of 15 amino acids. CDR1 is SGHRS and CDR2 is YFSETQ in the germline V gene. CDR3 nucleotide sequence: TGCGCCACCAGCCTTTCACAGGGGCCAAAATACGAGCAGTACTTC. Residues: CATSLSQGPKYEQYF.

The chain uses TRBV20-1 and TRBJ2-1, with D unresolved. V lost 3 bases to trimming and J lost 7 bases, with 7 bases between them. The CDR3 is 11 amino acids. Germline CDR1 is DFQATT and CDR2 is SNEGSKA (reference sequence). CDR3 nucleotide sequence: TGCAGTGCTAGCAAAGGGAATGAGCAGTTCTTC. It codes for CSASKGNEQFF.